This T cell receptor beta chain was sequenced for a study of blood T cell repertoires in COVID-19. The CDR3 covers 14 residues. V was clipped by 2 bases and J by 6 bases; unmatched bases: 6. Germline CDR1 reads MNHEY; CDR2 reads SMNVEV (reference sequence). Per the authors' pipeline: Reference gene primer amplification gave estimated nucleated cell counts. Clones were read by immunoSEQ multiplex PCR, and TCRdb kept only the in-frame ones, dropping some. V and J calls and clone size follow that table, whereas D and trimming were derived from the DNA. The repertoire has 310,000 or so clones, roughly 91% of them found once; the top ten carry 1%.

The origin of this receptor is a man aged 50 or older with active or convalescent COVID-19. The sequenced material came from peripheral blood. This chain links TRBV27 with TRBJ2-7, with 8 bases that match TRBD1. CDR3 loop: CASSLRTGFGEQYF. The CDR3 DNA sequence: TGTGCCAGCAGTTTACGGACAGGGTTTGGCGAGCAGTACTTC.